This is a list of T cell receptor beta chains from one sample in a study of blood T cells in healthy people across ages. TCRdb re-analysed the 5' RACE reads in MiXCR, keeping a single row per CDR3 protein. This sample has around 800,000 distinct CDR3 sequences, with 46% found just once. Sequences were obtained from blood. These receptors were obtained from a man older than 75 in good health. CDR3s leave out the opening cysteine and the closing phenylalanine or tryptophan. Each record gives: D gene, V gene, J gene, CDR3 protein. D genes are given only for firm matches.

D: TRBD2; V: TRBV30; J: TRBJ2-5; CDR3: AWSGGGVKTQY
D: -; V: TRBV7-2; J: TRBJ2-1; CDR3: ASSPNSVQF
D: -; V: TRBV20-1; J: TRBJ2-7; CDR3: SASNYWAAEQY
D: -; V: TRBV12-3/TRBV12-4; J: TRBJ2-4; CDR3: ASSWGPGDIQY
D: -; V: TRBV6-2/TRBV6-3; J: TRBJ2-5; CDR3: ASKRGQVSSEQY
D: -; V: TRBV3-1; J: TRBJ2-3; CDR3: ASSPSGVTDTQY
D: TRBD2; V: TRBV7-2; J: TRBJ2-3; CDR3: ASSLVLAAHVKPTQY
D: -; V: TRBV7-2; J: TRBJ2-7; CDR3: ASSGLGYEQY
D: TRBD2; V: TRBV27; J: TRBJ2-1; CDR3: ASSLWEGYNEQF
D: TRBD2; V: TRBV6-5; J: -; CDR3: ASRSSGGGYNEQY
D: TRBD2; V: TRBV9; J: TRBJ2-1; CDR3: ASSGSGSGNEQF
D: TRBD2; V: TRBV12-3/TRBV12-4; J: TRBJ2-5; CDR3: ASSSRLAGGGETQY
D: -; V: TRBV28; J: TRBJ2-1; CDR3: ASSSDPWEQF
D: -; V: TRBV11-1; J: TRBJ2-6; CDR3: ASSLALRQVLT
D: TRBD1; V: TRBV15; J: TRBJ2-3; CDR3: ATSHPGQGVKGTQY
D: -; V: TRBV27; J: TRBJ1-1; CDR3: ASSLYEGGTEAF
D: -; V: TRBV14; J: TRBJ2-5; CDR3: ASPRGFQETQY
D: -; V: TRBV9; J: TRBJ2-1; CDR3: ASSVLGNEQF
D: -; V: TRBV29-1; J: TRBJ1-5; CDR3: SVEEDGNQPQH
D: -; V: TRBV5-4; J: TRBJ2-7; CDR3: ASSLETALTYEQY
D: -; V: TRBV7-9; J: -; CDR3: ASSEAGIHEQY
D: TRBD2; V: TRBV7-2; J: TRBJ2-7; CDR3: ASSLVGLAEAYEQY
D: -; V: TRBV12-3/TRBV12-4; J: TRBJ1-1; CDR3: ASTPKSGARAEAF
D: -; V: TRBV29-1; J: TRBJ1-1; CDR3: SVVGLAGAPEAF
D: -; V: TRBV20-1; J: TRBJ2-1; CDR3: SAREGRPYNEQF
D: TRBD1; V: TRBV9; J: TRBJ2-1; CDR3: ASSVHQGAGNEQF
D: TRBD2; V: TRBV2; J: TRBJ2-1; CDR3: ASSEVSGRAREQF
D: TRBD1; V: TRBV3-1; J: TRBJ2-1; CDR3: ASSGQGNGNEQF
D: -; V: TRBV7-8; J: TRBJ2-7; CDR3: ASSLDGGLAYEQY
D: TRBD2; V: TRBV12-3/TRBV12-4; J: TRBJ2-3; CDR3: ASAAGARTDTQY
D: -; V: TRBV10-3; J: TRBJ2-3; CDR3: AISEWPGVGDTQY
D: -; V: TRBV6-1; J: TRBJ2-7; CDR3: ASSEMGFSYEQY
D: -; V: TRBV27; J: TRBJ2-7; CDR3: ASSSSRDLAREQY
D: TRBD1; V: TRBV6-6; J: TRBJ2-3; CDR3: ASRPGQGGTDTQY
D: -; V: TRBV4-3; J: TRBJ1-1; CDR3: ASSQDTVNTEAF
D: -; V: TRBV12-3/TRBV12-4; J: TRBJ2-7; CDR3: ASSLGQLSYEQY
D: TRBD2; V: TRBV29-1; J: TRBJ2-1; CDR3: SADGLAGEVSYNEQF
D: TRBD1; V: TRBV12-3/TRBV12-4; J: TRBJ1-2; CDR3: ASSLGDREDYGYT
D: -; V: TRBV7-2; J: TRBJ2-5; CDR3: ASSSTRRETQY
D: -; V: TRBV3-1; J: TRBJ2-5; CDR3: ASSLSGRNQETQY
D: -; V: TRBV6-2/TRBV6-3; J: TRBJ2-1; CDR3: ASSGGFYNEQF
D: -; V: TRBV12-3/TRBV12-4; J: TRBJ2-7; CDR3: ASSLRVFGGYEQY
D: -; V: TRBV12-3/TRBV12-4; J: TRBJ2-3; CDR3: ASSELGGTDTRY
D: -; V: TRBV18; J: TRBJ1-1; CDR3: ASSPPTVDTEAF
D: -; V: TRBV20-1; J: TRBJ2-1; CDR3: SARVRFSPYNEQF
D: -; V: TRBV7-7; J: -; CDR3: ASSWSRGVGETQY
D: -; V: TRBV2; J: TRBJ1-2; CDR3: ASRENRVDYGYT
D: TRBD2; V: TRBV4-2; J: TRBJ2-3; CDR3: ASSHGLVAAGNTDTQY
D: TRBD2; V: TRBV28; J: TRBJ2-1; CDR3: ATLAGDEQF
D: -; V: TRBV7-2; J: TRBJ1-5; CDR3: ASSLLSPGPQH